Listed below are T cell receptor beta chains from one sample, sequenced in a study of blood T cell repertoires in COVID-19. Assay: immunoSEQ multiplex PCR; the TCRdb copy retains only in-frame clones and omits some. This sample yields about 200,000 clones, of which about four fifths are seen a single time; approximately 6.9% belongs to the top ten. Sequencing was done on a sample of peripheral blood. The source of these receptors is a man between 60 and 75 years old with acute or convalescent COVID-19. Each CDR3 is given with its conserved first and last residue. A D gene is named only where the DNA matches it firmly. Some rows mark clone size as missing; the rest say once, few, many or name a class of expanded clone.

clone size	D gene	V gene	J gene	CDR3 protein	CDR3 DNA
NA	TRBD1	TRBV7-2	TRBJ2-7	CASSFDRGIYEQYF	TGTGCCAGCAGCTTCGACAGGGGGATTTACGAGCAGTACTTC
NA	NA	TRBV19	TRBJ2-5	CASSIQGSGETQYF	TGTGCCAGTAGTATTCAAGGTTCGGGTGAGACCCAGTACTTC
NA	TRBD1	TRBV19	TRBJ2-2	CASSSIQGKYWELFF	TGTGCCAGTAGTTCCATACAGGGGAAATACTGGGAGCTGTTTTTT
NA	NA	TRBV3-1/TRBV3-2	TRBJ2-7	CASSQGWSSYEQYF	TGTGCCAGCAGCCAAGGCTGGAGCTCCTACGAGCAGTACTTC
NA	NA	TRBV28	TRBJ1-1	CASSFPRRLNTEAFF	TGTGCCAGCAGTTTCCCGCGCCGCCTGAACACTGAAGCTTTCTTT
NA	TRBD1	TRBV4-3	TRBJ2-6	CASSQEKGQSSGANVLTF	TGCGCCAGCAGCCAAGAGAAGGGACAGAGCTCTGGGGCCAACGTCCTGACTTTC
NA	NA	TRBV5-6	TRBJ1-1	CASSLGSMNYMNTEAFF	TGTGCCAGCAGCCTGGGGTCAATGAATTACATGAACACTGAAGCTTTCTTT
once	TRBD1	TRBV9	TRBJ1-2	CASSGADRDGYTF	TGTGCCAGCAGCGGTGCCGACAGGGATGGCTACACCTTC
few	TRBD2	TRBV27	TRBJ2-5	CASSLSPPTSETQYF	TGTGCCAGCAGTTTATCCCCCCCGACTAGCGAGACCCAGTACTTC
NA	NA	TRBV6-5	TRBJ1-1	CASRKNDGGNTEAFF	TGTGCCAGCAGGAAAAACGACGGGGGGAACACTGAAGCTTTCTTT
NA	TRBD1	TRBV15	TRBJ2-7	CATSRGGQGAYEQYF	TGTGCCACCAGCAGAGGTGGACAGGGGGCCTACGAGCAGTACTTC
once	TRBD1	TRBV5-6	TRBJ1-2	CASSNDRGRGYTF	TGTGCCAGCAGCAACGACAGGGGACGAGGCTACACCTTC
NA	NA	TRBV19	TRBJ2-1	CASSITDSNNEQFF	TGTGCCAGTAGTATAACGGACAGCAACAATGAGCAGTTCTTC
NA	NA	TRBV10-2	TRBJ2-2	CASRRVTGELFF	TGCGCCAGCAGGAGGGTTACCGGGGAGCTGTTTTTT
NA	TRBD1	TRBV6-5	TRBJ2-3	CASRQGLATDTQYF	TGTGCCAGCAGACAGGGGCTAGCAACGGATACGCAGTATTTT
NA	TRBD1	TRBV9	TRBJ1-2	CASSLRQGASDFYGYTF	TGTGCCAGCAGCTTGAGACAGGGGGCGTCCGACTTCTATGGCTACACCTTC
NA	NA	TRBV7-9	TRBJ1-1	CASSLYWAGQRDTEAFF	TGTGCCAGCAGCTTATATTGGGCGGGCCAAAGGGACACTGAAGCTTTCTTT
NA	TRBD1	TRBV5-1	TRBJ1-1	CASSQGALTEAFF	TGCGCCAGCAGTCAGGGGGCATTGACTGAAGCTTTCTTT
NA	TRBD1	TRBV6-2/TRBV6-3	TRBJ2-7	CASSRINRGPQYF	TGTGCCAGCAGCCGTATCAACAGGGGGCCTCAGTACTTC
NA	TRBD1	TRBV7-9	TRBJ1-1	CASSATGRNTEAFF	TGTGCCAGCAGCGCGACAGGGCGCAACACTGAAGCTTTCTTT
NA	TRBD2	TRBV9	TRBJ2-3	CASSPRSRDYNTDTQYF	TGTGCCAGCAGCCCTCGTAGCCGGGACTACAACACAGATACGCAGTATTTT
few	TRBD2	TRBV5-1	TRBJ2-1	CASSSGGPLAGGYNEQFF	TGCGCCAGCAGCTCCGGGGGCCCCTTAGCGGGAGGCTACAATGAGCAGTTCTTC
NA	TRBD2	TRBV5-1	TRBJ2-7	CASSLTGTSGNEQYF	TGCGCCAGCAGCCTAACCGGGACTAGCGGGAACGAGCAGTACTTC
NA	NA	TRBV3-1/TRBV3-2	TRBJ2-7	CASSRGELTSYEQYF	TGTGCCAGCAGCCGGGGGGAACTGACCTCCTACGAGCAGTACTTC
NA	TRBD1	TRBV6-5	TRBJ2-7	CASSRAGTEFYEQYF	TGTGCCAGCAGTCGTGCCGGGACAGAGTTCTACGAGCAGTACTTC
NA	TRBD2	TRBV11-2	TRBJ2-7	CASSLRGGPLYEQYF	TGTGCCAGCAGCTTACGGGGGGGGCCCCTCTACGAGCAGTACTTC
once	NA	TRBV7-2	TRBJ1-4	CASSPRGRATNEKLFF	TGTGCCAGCAGTCCTAGGGGGAGGGCGACTAATGAAAAACTGTTTTTT
few	TRBD2	TRBV4-2	TRBJ2-5	CASSPFSGGASGQETQYF	TGTGCCAGCAGCCCCTTTAGCGGGGGGGCGAGTGGGCAAGAGACCCAGTACTTC
NA	TRBD1	TRBV7-9	TRBJ1-5	CASNRQGGQPQHF	TGTGCCAGCAACAGACAGGGAGGTCAGCCCCAGCATTTT
once	NA	TRBV2	TRBJ1-1	CASSESTEAFF	TGTGCCAGCAGTGAATCGACTGAAGCTTTCTTT
once	TRBD2	TRBV19	TRBJ2-2	CASSTIGLAGGNTGELFF	TGTGCCAGTAGTACCATCGGACTAGCGGGAGGGAACACCGGGGAGCTGTTTTTT
NA	NA	TRBV12-3/TRBV12-4	TRBJ1-1	CASSLAGNTEAFF	TGTGCCAGCAGTTTGGCAGGGAACACTGAAGCTTTCTTT
few	TRBD2	TRBV3-1/TRBV3-2	TRBJ2-1	CASSRTSGSYNEQFF	TGTGCCAGCAGCCGAACTAGCGGGAGCTACAATGAGCAGTTCTTC
few	TRBD1	TRBV6-1	TRBJ1-2	CASSEASKDRDGYTF	TGTGCCAGCAGTGAAGCTTCCAAGGACAGGGATGGCTACACCTTC
NA	NA	TRBV12-3/TRBV12-4	TRBJ1-2	CASNRGIPGGYTF	TGTGCCAGCAATCGGGGAATACCCGGGGGCTACACCTTC
NA	NA	TRBV5-1	TRBJ1-6	CASSLVGGTGNSPLHF	TGCGCCAGCAGCTTGGTGGGGGGGACGGGGAATTCACCCCTCCACTTT
NA	NA	TRBV4-2	TRBJ1-1	CASSQEHSQNTEAFF	TGTGCCAGCAGCCAAGAACACAGCCAAAACACTGAAGCTTTCTTT
NA	NA	TRBV6-5	TRBJ2-7	CASSYGGQGSYEQYF	TGTGCCAGCAGTTACGGTGGCCAGGGGTCCTACGAGCAGTACTTC
NA	NA	TRBV7-3	TRBJ2-2	CASSPREAGELFF	TGTGCCAGCAGCCCAAGGGAGGCCGGGGAGCTGTTTTTT
NA	NA	TRBV7-3	TRBJ1-5	CASSSTGAKQPQHF	TGTGCCAGCAGCTCAACGGGGGCTAAGCAGCCCCAGCATTTT
NA	NA	TRBV3-1/TRBV3-2	TRBJ2-1	CASSLDRNNEQFF	TGTGCCAGCAGTCTTGACAGAAACAATGAGCAGTTCTTC
NA	TRBD1	TRBV19	TRBJ1-1	CASNRQGTNTEAFF	TGTGCCAGTAACCGACAGGGGACCAACACTGAAGCTTTCTTT
NA	NA	TRBV29-1	TRBJ1-2	CSVEDLYGGGYTF	TGCAGCGTGGAGGACCTCTATGGAGGAGGCTACACCTTC
NA	TRBD2	TRBV3-1/TRBV3-2	TRBJ2-2	CASSQGGRGVPYTGELFF	TGTGCCAGCAGCCAAGGGGGTCGGGGGGTTCCCTACACCGGGGAGCTGTTTTTT
NA	NA	TRBV6-2/TRBV6-3	TRBJ2-5	CASSLGTNQETQYF	TGTGCCAGCAGTTTGGGGACAAATCAAGAGACCCAGTACTTC
NA	NA	TRBV3-1/TRBV3-2	TRBJ1-6	CASSQEGASGSPLHF	TGTGCCAGCAGCCAAGAAGGGGCGAGTGGTTCACCCCTCCACTTT
NA	TRBD1	TRBV15	TRBJ1-2	CATSKDRAYGYTF	TGTGCCACCAGTAAGGACAGGGCCTATGGCTACACCTTC
NA	TRBD2	TRBV9	TRBJ2-4	CAPSSGGEGLAGGPLNIQYF	TGTGCCCCCTCCTCCGGGGGGGAGGGACTAGCGGGAGGGCCTTTGAACATTCAGTACTTC
NA	NA	TRBV19	TRBJ1-5	CASNPGGSHQPQHF	TGTGCCAGTAACCCGGGGGGTTCGCACCAGCCCCAGCATTTT
NA	TRBD2	TRBV4-1	TRBJ2-7	CASSPRLAGEYYEQYF	TGCGCCAGCAGCCCGCGACTAGCGGGAGAGTATTACGAGCAGTACTTC
NA	TRBD2	TRBV9	TRBJ2-7	CASSSGGTSGGEQYF	TGTGCCAGCAGCTCGGGAGGGACTAGCGGCGGCGAGCAGTACTTC
NA	NA	TRBV3-1/TRBV3-2	TRBJ1-5	CASSHSRAFPNQPQHF	TGTGCCAGCAGTCACTCCAGGGCCTTCCCCAATCAGCCCCAGCATTTT
few	TRBD1	TRBV3-1/TRBV3-2	TRBJ2-1	CASSQGQGTGTGGFF	TGTGCCAGCAGCCAAGGCCAGGGCACCGGGACAGGGGGGTTCTTC
NA	NA	TRBV19	TRBJ2-6	CASSIGSVSGANVLTF	TGTGCCAGTAGTATAGGTAGCGTCTCTGGGGCCAACGTCCTGACTTTC